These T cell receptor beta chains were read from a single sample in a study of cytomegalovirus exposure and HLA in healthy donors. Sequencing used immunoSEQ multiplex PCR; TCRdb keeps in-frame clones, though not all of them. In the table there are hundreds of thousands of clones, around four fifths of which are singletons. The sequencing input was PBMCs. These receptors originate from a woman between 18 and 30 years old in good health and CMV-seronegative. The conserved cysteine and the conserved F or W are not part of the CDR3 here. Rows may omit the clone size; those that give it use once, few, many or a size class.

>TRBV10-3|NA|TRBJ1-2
AIRGTVEAYT
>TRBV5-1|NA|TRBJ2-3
ASSLTGGGDTQY
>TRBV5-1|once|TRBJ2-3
ASSLEGWDTQY
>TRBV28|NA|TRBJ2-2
ASIGLAGDGTGELF
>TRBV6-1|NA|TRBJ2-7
ASSGTGRLREQY
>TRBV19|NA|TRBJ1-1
ASVGGGNTEAF
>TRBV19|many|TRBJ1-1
ATRGVMNTEAF
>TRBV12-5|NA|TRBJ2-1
ASGLASGTGSYNEQF
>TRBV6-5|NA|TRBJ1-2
ASSYLTTDGYT
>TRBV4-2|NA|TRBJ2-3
ASSQVAGLAGTDTQY
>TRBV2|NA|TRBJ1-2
ASSFTGGGGYT
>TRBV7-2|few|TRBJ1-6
ASSLALSGSPLH
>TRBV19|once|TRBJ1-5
ASSIGDKGQPQH
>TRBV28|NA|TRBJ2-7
ASTPETTLSFYEQY
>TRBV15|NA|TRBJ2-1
ATSRDGLAGGGNEQF
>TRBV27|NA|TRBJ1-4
ASSLSGQGYEKLF
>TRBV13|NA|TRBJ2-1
ASSLFRYNEQF